The TCR beta chain under discussion was sequenced for a study of blood T cell repertoires in COVID-19. Here immunoSEQ multiplex PCR was the method, and the copy in TCRdb shows in-frame clones only, minus some. This sample yields fewer than 400,000 clones, of which 90% to 95% are seen a single time; 3.9% belongs to the top ten. Germline V gene data show CDR1 as SQVTM and CDR2 as ANQGSEA. V shed 6 bases and J 5 bases; nucleotides not matched to a gene: 5. The CDR3 consists of 13 residues. Sample: PBMCs or T cells enriched from blood (not recorded which). This TCR was recovered from a woman in her 30s who had been exposed to COVID-19. V usage is TRBV29-1 and J usage is TRBJ1-1, with 11 bases identical to TRBD1. The CDR3 region has the DNA TGCAGCGTGGGGGACAGGGGGTGGACTGAAGCTTTCTTT. Translating gives CSVGDRGWTEAFF. Full variable domain (rest looked up from reference TRBV29-1 and TRBJ1-1): SAVISQKPSRDICQRGTSLTIQCQVDSQVTMMFWYRQQPGQSLTLIATANQGSEATYESGFVIDKFPISRPNLTFSTLTVSNMSPEDSSIYLCSVGDRGWTEAFFGQGTRLTVV.